This T cell receptor beta chain was sequenced during a study of blood T cell repertoires in COVID-19. Some clones are missing from TCRdb's copy, which holds only in-frame ones; the method was immunoSEQ multiplex PCR. The sample has approximately 140,000 clones, around nine tenths seen once. This clone showed up just a few times. Germline V lookup: CDR1 SNHLY, CDR2 FYNNEI. Trimming at V came to 3 bases and at J to 8 bases, leaving 14 bases not matched to a gene. CDR3 length: 16 residues. Material: peripheral blood. The gene calls are TRBV2 and TRBJ1-1; the match to TRBD1 covers 8 bases. This sequence was found in a woman between 35 and 50 years old with acute or convalescent COVID-19. The CDR3: CASSDPGQGRSREAFF. Written as DNA, the CDR3 is TGTGCCAGCAGTGATCCTGGACAGGGCCGCTCACGCGAAGCTTTCTTT.